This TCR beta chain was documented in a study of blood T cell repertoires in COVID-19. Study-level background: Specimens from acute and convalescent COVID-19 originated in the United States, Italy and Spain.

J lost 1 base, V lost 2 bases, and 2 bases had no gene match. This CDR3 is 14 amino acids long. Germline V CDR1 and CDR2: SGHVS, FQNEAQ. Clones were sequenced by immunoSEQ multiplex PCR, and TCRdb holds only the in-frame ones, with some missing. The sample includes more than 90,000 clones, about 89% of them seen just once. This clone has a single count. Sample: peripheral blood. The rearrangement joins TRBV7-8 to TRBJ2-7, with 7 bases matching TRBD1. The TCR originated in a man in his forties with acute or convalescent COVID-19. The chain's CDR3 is CASSLWDRSYEQYF. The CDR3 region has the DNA TGTGCCAGCAGCTTATGGGACAGATCCTACGAGCAGTACTTC. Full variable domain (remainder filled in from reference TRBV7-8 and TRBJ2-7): GAGVSQSPRYKVAKRGQDVALRCDPISGHVSLFWYQQALGQGPEFLTYFQNEAQLDKSGLPSDRFFAERPEGSVSTLKIQRTQQEDSAVYLCASSLWDRSYEQYFGPGTRLTVT.